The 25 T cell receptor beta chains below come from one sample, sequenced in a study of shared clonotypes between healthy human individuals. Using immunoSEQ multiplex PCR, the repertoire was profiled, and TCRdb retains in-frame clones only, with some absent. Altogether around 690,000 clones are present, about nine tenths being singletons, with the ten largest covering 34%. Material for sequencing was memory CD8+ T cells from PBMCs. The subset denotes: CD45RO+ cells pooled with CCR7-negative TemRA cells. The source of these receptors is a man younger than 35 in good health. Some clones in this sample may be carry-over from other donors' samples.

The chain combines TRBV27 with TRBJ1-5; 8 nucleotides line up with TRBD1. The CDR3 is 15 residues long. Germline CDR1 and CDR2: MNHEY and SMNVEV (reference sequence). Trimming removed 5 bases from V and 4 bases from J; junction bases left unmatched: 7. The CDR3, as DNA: TGTGCCAGCAGTCCCGGACAGGGAAGGAATCAGCCCCAGCATTTT. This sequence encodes CASSPGQGRNQPQHF.

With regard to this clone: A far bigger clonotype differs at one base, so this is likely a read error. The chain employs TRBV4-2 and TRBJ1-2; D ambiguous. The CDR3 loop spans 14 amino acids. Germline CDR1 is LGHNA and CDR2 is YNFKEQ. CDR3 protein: CASSQENLGYDYTF. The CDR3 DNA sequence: TGTGCCAGCAGCCAAGAGAACCTTGGGTATGACTACACCTTC.

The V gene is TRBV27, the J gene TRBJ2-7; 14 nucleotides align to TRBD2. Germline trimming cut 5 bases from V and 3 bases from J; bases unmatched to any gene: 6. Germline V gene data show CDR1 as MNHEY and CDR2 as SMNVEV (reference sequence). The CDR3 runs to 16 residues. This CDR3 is CASSPIGTSGSYEQYF. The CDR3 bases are TGTGCCAGCAGTCCTATAGGGACTAGCGGGAGCTACGAGCAGTACTTC.

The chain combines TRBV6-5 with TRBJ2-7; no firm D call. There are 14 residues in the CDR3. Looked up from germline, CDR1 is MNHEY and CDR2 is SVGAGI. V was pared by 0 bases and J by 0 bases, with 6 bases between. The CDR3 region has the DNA TGTGCCAGCAGTTACTCGACCAGCTCCTACGAGCAGTACTTC. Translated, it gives CASSYSTSSYEQYF.

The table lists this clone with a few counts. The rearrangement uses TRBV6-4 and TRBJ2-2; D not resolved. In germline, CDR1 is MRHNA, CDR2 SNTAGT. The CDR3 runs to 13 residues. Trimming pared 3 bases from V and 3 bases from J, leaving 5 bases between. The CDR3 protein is CASSEADTGELFF. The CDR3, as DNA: TGTGCCAGCAGTGAGGCAGACACCGGGGAGCTGTTTTTT.

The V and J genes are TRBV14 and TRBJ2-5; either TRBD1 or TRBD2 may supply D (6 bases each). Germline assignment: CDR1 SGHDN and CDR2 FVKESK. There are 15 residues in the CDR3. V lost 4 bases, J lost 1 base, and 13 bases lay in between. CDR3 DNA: TGTGCCAGCAGCCCGGGGGCCGTCCCCCAAGAGACCCAGTACTTC. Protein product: CASSPGAVPQETQYF.

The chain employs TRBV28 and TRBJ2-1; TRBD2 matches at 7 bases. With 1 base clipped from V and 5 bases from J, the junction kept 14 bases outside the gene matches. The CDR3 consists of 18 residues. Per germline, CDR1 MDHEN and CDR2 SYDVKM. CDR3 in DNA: TGTGCCAGCAGTTTATCCCCCCCGGGACTAAACCCGAACAATGAGCAGTTCTTC. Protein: CASSLSPPGLNPNNEQFF.

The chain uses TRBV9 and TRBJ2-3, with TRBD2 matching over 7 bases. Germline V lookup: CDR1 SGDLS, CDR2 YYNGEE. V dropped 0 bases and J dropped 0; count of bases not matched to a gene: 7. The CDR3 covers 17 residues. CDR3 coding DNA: TGTGCCAGCAGCGTAGGGGCGGGAGAGCTTAGCACAGATACGCAGTATTTT. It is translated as CASSVGAGELSTDTQYF.

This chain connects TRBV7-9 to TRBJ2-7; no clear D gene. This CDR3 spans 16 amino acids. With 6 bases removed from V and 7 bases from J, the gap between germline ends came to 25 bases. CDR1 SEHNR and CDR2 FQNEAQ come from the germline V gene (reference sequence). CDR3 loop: CASSSTRGNEMGEQYF. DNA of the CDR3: TGTGCCAGCAGTTCGACCCGTGGGAACGAGATGGGGGAGCAGTACTTC.

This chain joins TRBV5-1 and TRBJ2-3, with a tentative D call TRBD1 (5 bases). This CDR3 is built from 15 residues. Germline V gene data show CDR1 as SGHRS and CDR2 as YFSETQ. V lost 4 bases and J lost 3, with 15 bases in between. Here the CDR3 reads CASSPDGRDTDTQYF. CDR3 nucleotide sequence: TGCGCCAGCAGCCCGGACGGCAGGGATACAGATACGCAGTATTTT.

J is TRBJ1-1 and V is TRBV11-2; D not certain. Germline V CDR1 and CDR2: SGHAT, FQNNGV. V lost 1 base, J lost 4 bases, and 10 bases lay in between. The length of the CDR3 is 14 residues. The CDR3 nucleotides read TGTGCCAGCAGCTTAGTTTGGTCCGGCACTGAAGCTTTCTTT. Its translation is CASSLVWSGTEAFF.

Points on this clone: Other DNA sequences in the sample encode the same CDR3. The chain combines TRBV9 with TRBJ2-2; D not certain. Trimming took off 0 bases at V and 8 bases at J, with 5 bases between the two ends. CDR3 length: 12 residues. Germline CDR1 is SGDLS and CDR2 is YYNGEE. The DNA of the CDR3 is TGTGCCAGCAGCGTAGGGGGAGGGGAGCTGTTTTTT. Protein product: CASSVGGGELFF.

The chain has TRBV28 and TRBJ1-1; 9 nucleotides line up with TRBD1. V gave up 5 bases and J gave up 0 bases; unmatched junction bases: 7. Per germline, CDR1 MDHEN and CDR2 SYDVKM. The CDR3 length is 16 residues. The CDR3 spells CASSRTGTGLNTEAFF. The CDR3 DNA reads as TGTGCCAGCAGTCGAACCGGGACAGGGTTGAACACTGAAGCTTTCTTT. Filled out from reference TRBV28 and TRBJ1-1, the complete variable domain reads DVKVTQSSRYLVKRTGEKVFLECVQDMDHENMFWYRQDPGLGLRLIYFSYDVKMKEKGDIPEGYSVSREKKERFSLILESASTNQTSMYLCASSRTGTGLNTEAFFGQGTRLTVV.

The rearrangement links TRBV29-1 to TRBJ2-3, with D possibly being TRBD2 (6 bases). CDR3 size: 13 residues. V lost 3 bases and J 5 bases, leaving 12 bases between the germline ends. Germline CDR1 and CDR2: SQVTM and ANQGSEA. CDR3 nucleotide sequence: TGCAGCGTTGAGGGAGGCTCGGTAGATACGCAGTATTTT. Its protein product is CSVEGGSVDTQYF.

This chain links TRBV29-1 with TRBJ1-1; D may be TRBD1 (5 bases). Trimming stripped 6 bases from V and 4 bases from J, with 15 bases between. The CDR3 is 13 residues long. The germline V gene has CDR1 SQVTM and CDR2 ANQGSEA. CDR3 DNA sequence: TGCAGCGTGGGGGGTGGGATGAGCACTGAAGCTTTCTTT. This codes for CSVGGGMSTEAFF.

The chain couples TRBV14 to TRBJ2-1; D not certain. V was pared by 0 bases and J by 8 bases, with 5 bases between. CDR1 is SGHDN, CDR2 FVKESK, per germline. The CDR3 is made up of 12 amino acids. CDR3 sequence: CASSQDEDEQFF. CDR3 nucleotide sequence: TGTGCCAGCAGCCAAGATGAGGATGAGCAGTTCTTC.

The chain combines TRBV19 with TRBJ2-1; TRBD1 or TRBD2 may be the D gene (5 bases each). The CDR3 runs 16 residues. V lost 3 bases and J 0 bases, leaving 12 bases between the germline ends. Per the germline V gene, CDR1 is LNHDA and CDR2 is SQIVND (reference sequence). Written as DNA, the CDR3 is TGTGCCAGTAGTATTAGGGGAGCCCACTCCTACAATGAGCAGTTCTTC. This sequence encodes CASSIRGAHSYNEQFF. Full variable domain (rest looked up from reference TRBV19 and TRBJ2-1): DGGITQSPKYLFRKEGQNVTLSCEQNLNHDAMYWYRQDPGQGLRLIYYSQIVNDFQKGDIAEGYSVSREKKESFPLTVTSAQKNPTAFYLCASSIRGAHSYNEQFFGPGTRLTVL.

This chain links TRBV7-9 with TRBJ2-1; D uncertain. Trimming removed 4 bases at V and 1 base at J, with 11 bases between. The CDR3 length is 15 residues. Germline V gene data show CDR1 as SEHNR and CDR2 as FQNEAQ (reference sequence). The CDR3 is CASSCHPRSYNEQFF. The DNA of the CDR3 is TGTGCCAGCAGCTGCCACCCGCGATCCTACAATGAGCAGTTCTTC.

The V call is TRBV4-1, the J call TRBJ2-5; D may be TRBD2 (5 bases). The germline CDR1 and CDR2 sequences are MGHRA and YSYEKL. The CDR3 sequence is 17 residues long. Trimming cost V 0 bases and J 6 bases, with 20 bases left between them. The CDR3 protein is CASSQDPIGERKKTQYF. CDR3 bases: TGCGCCAGCAGCCAAGACCCCATCGGGGAGAGGAAGAAGACCCAGTACTTC.

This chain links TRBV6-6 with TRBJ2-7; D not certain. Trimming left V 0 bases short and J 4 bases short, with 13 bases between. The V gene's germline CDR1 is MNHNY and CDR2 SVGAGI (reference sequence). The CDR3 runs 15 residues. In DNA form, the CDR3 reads TGTGCCAGCAGTTACTCTGGACGGCTTGGGTACGAGCAGTACTTC. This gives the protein CASSYSGRLGYEQYF.

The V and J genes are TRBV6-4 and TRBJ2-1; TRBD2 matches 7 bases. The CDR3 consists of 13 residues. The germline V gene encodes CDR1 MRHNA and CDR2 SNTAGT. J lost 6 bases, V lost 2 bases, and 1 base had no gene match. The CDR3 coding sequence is TGTGCCAGCAGTGACCGGACTAGCAATGAGCAGTTCTTC. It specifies CASSDRTSNEQFF.

The CDR3 loop is CASSQDEFVRTGYEQYF. For the CDR3, the DNA is TGTGCCAGCAGCCAAGACGAGTTCGTAAGGACTGGCTACGAGCAGTACTTC. This chain uses TRBV4-2 with TRBJ2-7; TRBD2 is a possible D gene (5 bases). This CDR3 has 17 amino acids. Germline CDR1 is LGHNA and CDR2 is YNFKEQ. V shed 0 bases and J shed 3 bases, with 18 bases lying between them.

In DNA form, the CDR3 reads TGTGCCAGCAGCTTGGGACCCACCTATGAGCAGTTCTTC. It is translated as CASSLGPTYEQFF. The chain links TRBV11-2 to TRBJ2-1; D is possibly TRBD1 or TRBD2 (5 bases each). V was clipped by 3 bases and J by 8 bases, with 11 bases between them. The CDR3 spans 13 residues. The germline CDR1 and CDR2 sequences are SGHAT and FQNNGV.

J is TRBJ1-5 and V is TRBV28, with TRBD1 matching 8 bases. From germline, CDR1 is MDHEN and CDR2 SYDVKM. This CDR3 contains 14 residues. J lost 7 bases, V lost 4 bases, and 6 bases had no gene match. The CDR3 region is CASSSGTGLQPQHF. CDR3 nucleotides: TGTGCCAGCAGTTCCGGGACAGGTTTACAGCCCCAGCATTTT.

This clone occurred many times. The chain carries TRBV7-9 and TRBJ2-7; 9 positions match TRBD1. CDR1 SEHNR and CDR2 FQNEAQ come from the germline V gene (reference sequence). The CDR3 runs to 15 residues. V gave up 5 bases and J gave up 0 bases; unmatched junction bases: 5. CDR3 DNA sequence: TGTGCCAGCAGCGGGGGACAGGGCAGCTCCTACGAGCAGTACTTC. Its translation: CASSGGQGSSYEQYF.